This TCR beta chain originates from a study of cytomegalovirus exposure and HLA in healthy donors. Background on the study: Unique TCR beta sequences numbering over 100 million came from roughly 180 million T cells in an earlier analysis.

This clone occurred a few times. Its antigen is undetermined. Study findings and constraints: Investigators reported under 200 TCR beta chains as tied to cytomegalovirus.

PCR was performed using 60 Vbeta and 13 Jbeta primers. Sequencing was performed with immunoSEQ multiplex PCR; in TCRdb, only in-frame clones are kept and a portion is missing. This table has 140,000 to 150,000 clones, around 80% appearing once. The CDR3 covers 15 residues. V shed 3 bases, J shed 6 bases, and the junction held 10 bases outside the gene matches. Per germline, CDR1 MDHEN and CDR2 SYDVKM. This receptor was taken from a woman aged 55-70 years in good health and CMV-seropositive. This chain uses TRBV28 with TRBJ1-2; TRBD1 matches at 7 bases. Specimen: PBMCs. As DNA, the CDR3 is TGTGCCAGCAGTTTTATCAAGGACAGGTCCAATGGCTACACCTTC. Its translation is CASSFIKDRSNGYTF.